Below are 25 T cell receptor beta chains sequenced from a single sample in a study of T cells in tuberculosis. Using immunoSEQ multiplex PCR, the repertoire was profiled, and TCRdb retains in-frame clones only, with some absent. The data contain around 25,000 clones, over 85% of them singletons. Sequences were obtained from PBMCs. The source is a donor aged 5-35 years with latent tuberculosis or without tuberculosis infection. Some clones in this sample may be carry-over from other donors' samples.

This chain links TRBV4-1 with TRBJ2-7, with no clear D. V gave up 1 base and J gave up 2 bases, with 12 bases separating them. Germline loops: CDR1 MGHRA, CDR2 YSYEKL. The CDR3 covers 15 residues. CDR3 DNA: TGCGCCAGCAGCCAAGGTATAACAGCTGCCTACGAGCAGTACTTC. It is translated as CASSQGITAAYEQYF.

Comments on this clone: One end of the junction does not line up with germline, which may come from a read error. This chain connects TRBV7-7 to TRBJ2-7; a possible D gene is TRBD1 (6 bases). In germline, CDR1 is SSHAT, CDR2 FNYEAQ (reference sequence). This CDR3 has 14 amino acids. The CDR3 DNA reads as TGTGCTAGCAGCTTATCCGAACAGGGCTACGAGCAGTACTTC. It translates to CASSLSEQGYEQYF.

This chain uses TRBV6-5 with TRBJ1-1, with 7 bases matching TRBD1. The trim removed 0 bases at V and 7 bases at J, leaving 2 bases unmatched. The CDR3 extends over 13 amino acids. CDR1 and CDR2 (germline): MNHEY, SVGAGI. CDR3 DNA sequence: TGTGCCAGCAGTTACTCACAGGGGTTTGAAGCTTTCTTT. It codes for CASSYSQGFEAFF.

Only one count was recorded for this clone. This chain joins TRBV5-6 and TRBJ1-4; possible D gene TRBD1, 6 bases. Germline lookup yields CDR1 SGHDT and CDR2 YYEEEE. Trimming pared 4 bases from V and 10 bases from J, leaving 20 bases between. The CDR3 loop spans 15 amino acids. CDR3 coding DNA: TGTGCCAGCAGCCCGACAGGTTTAGGGATCCCAAAACTGTTTTTT. Amino acids: CASSPTGLGIPKLFF.

The V and J genes are TRBV19 and TRBJ2-5; D possibly corresponds to TRBD2 (6 bases). V was pared by 1 base and J by 4 bases, with 10 bases between. Germline CDR1 and CDR2: LNHDA and SQIVND (reference sequence). The CDR3 loop spans 14 amino acids. CDR3 residues: CASSIAGAVETQYF. The CDR3 region has the DNA TGTGCCAGTAGTATAGCGGGAGCGGTAGAGACCCAGTACTTC.

The chain uses TRBV2 and TRBJ2-3; 7 positions agree with TRBD2. J gave up 9 bases and V 4 bases, and 4 bases lay outside the gene matches. Per germline, CDR1 SNHLY and CDR2 FYNNEI. This CDR3 is built from 12 residues. The CDR3: CASSVRRGTQYF. CDR3 DNA: TGTGCCAGCAGTGTAAGGCGGGGGACGCAGTATTTT.

The chain combines TRBV12-5 with TRBJ1-2; 11 bases line up with TRBD1. Germline V lookup: CDR1 LGHNT, CDR2 FRNRAP. Germline trimming cut 4 bases from V and 6 bases from J; bases unmatched to any gene: 19. The CDR3 loop spans 19 amino acids. CDR3 amino acids: CASGSGKWDRGKLDDGYTF. For the CDR3, the DNA is TGTGCTAGTGGTTCGGGGAAATGGGACAGGGGGAAGTTAGATGATGGCTACACCTTC.

J is TRBJ2-3 and V is TRBV19; unclear D gene. The germline V gene encodes CDR1 LNHDA and CDR2 SQIVND (reference sequence). This CDR3 is built from 14 residues. Trimming took 6 bases from V and 2 from J, leaving 12 bases between them. The CDR3 DNA is TGTGCCAGTAGAGAGGTTCTGTACACAGATACGCAGTATTTT. This codes for CASREVLYTDTQYF.

V usage is TRBV5-4 and J usage is TRBJ2-7; possibly TRBD1 for D (6 bases). V was shortened by 4 bases and J by 3 bases, with 8 bases between the two germline ends. CDR3 length: 12 residues. Germline V gives CDR1 SGHNT, CDR2 YYREEE (reference sequence). The CDR3 is CASSRTDYEQYF. CDR3 sequence (DNA): TGTGCCAGCAGCCGGACAGACTACGAGCAGTACTTC.

V usage is TRBV7-9 and J usage is TRBJ2-1; 7 nucleotides line up with TRBD1. CDR1 and CDR2 from the germline V gene are SEHNR and FQNEAQ (reference sequence). CDR3 size: 15 residues. The trim removed 2 bases at V and 2 bases at J, leaving 3 bases unmatched. In DNA, the CDR3 is TGTGCCAGCAGCTTAACAGGGGAAGCCTACAATGAGCAGTTCTTC. Translated: CASSLTGEAYNEQFF.

V is TRBV14 and J is TRBJ2-7; D may be TRBD2 (6 bases). In germline, CDR1 is SGHDN, CDR2 FVKESK. This CDR3 has 15 residues. V lost 1 base to trimming and J lost 3 bases, with 13 bases between them. CDR3 bases: TGTGCCAGCAGCCAAGGGCCCGGGGGTTTCTACGAGCAGTACTTC. This encodes CASSQGPGGFYEQYF. Full variable domain (missing parts from reference TRBV14 and TRBJ2-7): EAGVTQFPSHSVIEKGQTVTLRCDPISGHDNLYWYRRVMGKEIKFLLHFVKESKQDESGMPNNRFLAERTGGTYSTLKVQPAELEDSGVYFCASSQGPGGFYEQYFGPGTRLTVT.

V and J are TRBV10-1 and TRBJ2-7, with TRBD2 as a possible D gene (6 bases). Germline CDR1 and CDR2: WNHNN and SYGVQD (reference sequence). CDR3 length: 15 residues. Deletions cut 4 bases from V and 4 bases from J, with 17 bases between. As DNA, the CDR3 is TGCGCCAGCAGTGGAGGCTCGGGGGTTTCGTACGAGCAGTACTTC. Translation gives CASSGGSGVSYEQYF.

This clone was counted once. The V and J genes are TRBV18 and TRBJ2-7, with TRBD1 matching 11 bases. CDR3 size: 15 residues. In germline, CDR1 is KGHSH, CDR2 LQKENI. V shed 4 bases and J 6 bases; nucleotides not matched to a gene: 8. In nucleotides, the CDR3 is TGTGCCAGCTCACTCGGACAGGGGGCAGTAGTCGAGCAGTACTTC. Amino acids: CASSLGQGAVVEQYF.

In this sample, this clone turned up once. The chain recombines TRBV30 with TRBJ1-1; a weak D match, TRBD1 (5 bases). The CDR3 consists of 15 residues. CDR1 and CDR2 (germline): GTSNPN, SVGIG (reference sequence). V dropped 7 bases and J dropped 0 bases, with 18 bases sitting between them. The CDR3 DNA reads TGTGCCTTCCACCGACAGCTGTCAATGAACACTGAAGCTTTCTTT. Translating it yields CAFHRQLSMNTEAFF.

The count of this clone is one. The rearrangement joins TRBV4-3 to TRBJ2-3; tentatively, D is TRBD1 (6 bases). Germline V gene lookup returns CDR1 LGHNA and CDR2 YSLEER. CDR3 length: 16 amino acids. V gave up 0 bases and J gave up 1 base, with 11 bases separating them. DNA of the CDR3: TGCGCCAGCAGCCAAGAATGGGCAGGGGGCACAGATACGCAGTATTTT. Amino acid sequence: CASSQEWAGGTDTQYF.

The chain couples TRBV6-1 to TRBJ2-7; TRBD2 agrees at 8 bases. The CDR3 spans 13 residues. Germline V gene data show CDR1 as MNHNS and CDR2 as SASEGT. V lost 1 base to trimming and J lost 6 bases; unmatched junction nucleotides: 2. CDR3 DNA sequence: TGTGCCAGCAGTGAAGAACTAGCGGCCGAGCAGTACTTC. Translated: CASSEELAAEQYF.

J is TRBJ2-2 and V is TRBV5-1; no firm D call. Looked up from germline, CDR1 is SGHRS and CDR2 is YFSETQ. There are 15 residues in the CDR3. Trimming removed 3 bases at V and 5 bases at J, with 14 bases between. Here the CDR3 DNA reads TGCGCCAGCAGCTCCCGGGTTCTCGGGACCGGGGAGCTGTTTTTT. Encoded protein: CASSSRVLGTGELFF.

The gene calls are TRBV29-1 and TRBJ1-1; no clear D. This CDR3 is built from 14 residues. Germline CDR1 is SQVTM and CDR2 is ANQGSEA. Trimming took off 1 base at V and 3 bases at J, with 12 bases between the two ends. The DNA of the CDR3 is TGCAGCGTTGAAGTGTCAGCGTGGGACACTGAAGCTTTCTTT. This codes for CSVEVSAWDTEAFF.

The gene calls are TRBV11-3 and TRBJ2-1, with TRBD1 as a possible D gene (6 bases). V lost 5 bases to trimming and J lost 1 base, with 15 bases between them. The CDR3 extends over 16 amino acids. Looked up from germline, CDR1 is SGHNT and CDR2 is YENEEA. CDR3 amino acids: CASSPNTGNSYNEQFF. DNA of the CDR3: TGTGCCAGCAGCCCAAACACAGGGAATTCCTACAATGAGCAGTTCTTC. Based on the CDR3 plus reference TRBV11-3 and TRBJ2-1, the full variable domain is EAGVVQSPRYKIIEKKQPVAFWCNPISGHNTLYWYLQNLGQGPELLIRYENEEAVDDSQLPKDRFSAERLKGVDSTLKIQPAELGDSAVYLCASSPNTGNSYNEQFFGPGTRLTVL.

V and J are TRBV28 and TRBJ2-7, with 9 bases identical to TRBD1. Unmatched junction bases numbered 10, after V lost 4 bases and J lost 3 bases. Per germline, CDR1 MDHEN and CDR2 SYDVKM. The CDR3 is made up of 16 amino acids. The CDR3 nucleotides read TGTGCCAGCAGTTCACCCACAGGGGGCGAGGGCTACGAGCAGTACTTC. Protein product: CASSSPTGGEGYEQYF. The variable domain in full, with the rest retrieved from reference TRBV28 and TRBJ2-7, is DVKVTQSSRYLVKRTGEKVFLECVQDMDHENMFWYRQDPGLGLRLIYFSYDVKMKEKGDIPEGYSVSREKKERFSLILESASTNQTSMYLCASSSPTGGEGYEQYFGPGTRLTVT.

The J gene is TRBJ2-1, the V gene TRBV10-3; 8 bases agree with TRBD2. The V gene end was trimmed by 0 bases and the J gene end by 7 bases; junction bases not matched to a gene: 14. This CDR3 region has 18 residues. CDR1 is ENHRY, CDR2 SYGVKD, per germline. The CDR3 DNA sequence: TGTGCCATCAGTGAGTCTTACGTCGATGGGACTAGGGTTAATGAGCAGTTCTTC. This translates into CAISESYVDGTRVNEQFF.

The V gene is TRBV6-6, the J gene TRBJ1-3; D not certain. V was shortened by 2 bases and J by 0 bases, with 11 bases between the two germline ends. Germline-derived CDR1 and CDR2 are MNHNY and SVGAGI (reference sequence). This CDR3 comprises 16 residues. The CDR3: CASSYDRGDSGNTIYF. CDR3 bases: TGTGCCAGCAGTTACGATCGCGGAGACTCTGGAAACACCATATATTTT.

This chain uses TRBV4-1 with TRBJ1-5; 10 bases are a match to TRBD1. Germline lookup yields CDR1 MGHRA and CDR2 YSYEKL. The CDR3 extends over 20 amino acids. V was clipped by 4 bases and J by 1 base; unmatched bases: 16. The CDR3 DNA reads TGCGCCAGCAGCCTGAGACTCGGGGACAGGGGTTTTAGAAGCAATCAGCCCCAGCATTTT. This sequence encodes CASSLRLGDRGFRSNQPQHF.

The V and J genes are TRBV5-8 and TRBJ2-7, with 7 bases lining up with TRBD1. Per germline, CDR1 SGHTS and CDR2 YDEGEE. The CDR3 is 14 residues long. After removal of 0 bases from V and 2 bases from J, the junction contained 2 bases not matched to a gene. For the CDR3, the DNA is TGTGCCAGCAGCTTGGACAGGGGCACCTACGAGCAGTACTTC. It encodes CASSLDRGTYEQYF.

This sequence joins TRBV5-1 and TRBJ2-3, with 7 bases lining up with TRBD1. The CDR3 extends over 13 amino acids. Germline lookup yields CDR1 SGHRS and CDR2 YFSETQ. After removal of 7 bases from V and 1 base from J, the junction contained 3 bases not matched to a gene. The CDR3 loop is CASRQGGTDTQYF. As DNA, the CDR3 is TGCGCCAGCCGACAGGGAGGCACAGATACGCAGTATTTT.